This entry describes one TCR beta chain. V was pared by 3 bases and J by 1 base, with 6 bases between. Germline CDR1 is MDHEN and CDR2 is SYDVKM. The length of the CDR3 is 13 residues. This sample was included in a study of OX40 agonist ivuxolimab in advanced cancers. Here immunoSEQ multiplex PCR was the method, and the copy in TCRdb shows in-frame clones only, minus some. This table holds 25,000 to 30,000 clones, about 88% found once. V gene TRBV28 combines with J gene TRBJ1-1; perhaps TRBD1 as D (6 bases). The clonotype comes from an adult with an advanced solid tumor such as melanoma, head and neck, liver or kidney cancer. Specimen: CD4+ or CD8+ T cells sorted from blood, collected in a trial of the OX40 agonist ivuxolimab. The CDR3 bases are TGTGCCAGCAGTTTGACAGGGAACACTGAAGCTTTCTTT. Its translation is CASSLTGNTEAFF.